This T cell receptor (beta chain) stems from a study of blood T cells in healthy people across ages. Next came a second PCR, run for about 7 to 12 cycles, which used a sample-barcoded 5' primer along with a J-beta primer mix. Each CDR3 protein gets one entry after TCRdb re-called the 5' RACE reads with MiXCR. The sample shows some 320,000 distinct CDR3 sequences, 25% to 30% of them seen only once. Findings and limits, study-wide: No one knew whether donors had CMV, which possibly confounded expanded clonotype changes. Diversity figures based on one million T cells were deemed too low.

This clonotype appeared many times. Its specificity is unknown. The CDR3 has 18 residues. CDR1 and CDR2 from the germline V gene are SGHTA and FQGNSA. Trimming cost V 1 base and J 3 bases; bases outside gene matches: 14. The genes are TRBV7-2 and TRBJ2-7; 8 bases are shared with TRBD1. The specimen was blood. The sequence was obtained from an older woman in good health. Here the CDR3 DNA reads TGTGCCAGCAGCTTAGAAGTTCGGCGGCCAGGGGGCGGCTACGAGCAGTACTTC. This translates into CASSLEVRRPGGGYEQYF.